The entry below gives a single T cell receptor (beta chain) sequence along with its context. These data are taken from a study of technical replicates of blood from a handful of donors. Looked up from germline, CDR1 is MRHNA and CDR2 is SNTAGT. The CDR3 is made up of 15 amino acids. Deletions cut 6 bases from V and 2 bases from J, with 17 bases between. The table came from immunoSEQ multiplex PCR; TCRdb's copy has only in-frame clones and leaves some out. In the table there are about 80,000 clones, about 98% of which are singletons. The TCR comes from a human donor in good health. Source material: T cells isolated from PBMCs. The chain has TRBV6-4 and TRBJ2-7; no firm D call. CDR3: CASSPNTNNAYEQYF. The CDR3, as DNA: TGTGCCAGCAGCCCCAACACCAATAACGCCTACGAGCAGTACTTC.